This TCR beta chain appears in the sequencing data of a study of tumor-infiltrating lymphocytes in primary liver carcinoma. In germline, CDR1 is SGHAT, CDR2 FQDESV (reference sequence). Between the trimmed V and J ends, which lost 4 bases and 1 base, there was a span of 11 bases. The CDR3 is 14 residues long. Co-extracted RNA and DNA came from roughly 20-30 mg of unsorted bulk tissue. This clonotype is a singleton in its sample. The authors made TCR beta cDNA from around 500 ng total RNA with a constant-region primer. Slightly modified ARM-PCR with three nested multiplex PCR rounds yielded TCR beta libraries. With TRBV1-TRBV30 forward primers and a C-beta reverse primer, the first two PCR rounds were run for roughly 10 cycles each. A single record per CDR3 protein comes from TCRdb applying MiXCR to the multiplex PCR reads. This sample has about 120,000 distinct CDR3 sequences, with approximately 70% found just once.

The chain is built from TRBV11-1 and TRBJ2-7, with D uncertain. Sequencing used liver tumor tissue from sampling region 1. Subset specified: tumor region T1, superior pole. The TCR comes from a woman aged 55 to 70 with primary liver carcinoma and hepatitis B virus infection. This chain's CDR3 is CASSWVGNSYEQYV. The CDR3 DNA is TGTGCCAGCAGCTGGGTGGGCAATTCCTACGAGCAGTACGTC.